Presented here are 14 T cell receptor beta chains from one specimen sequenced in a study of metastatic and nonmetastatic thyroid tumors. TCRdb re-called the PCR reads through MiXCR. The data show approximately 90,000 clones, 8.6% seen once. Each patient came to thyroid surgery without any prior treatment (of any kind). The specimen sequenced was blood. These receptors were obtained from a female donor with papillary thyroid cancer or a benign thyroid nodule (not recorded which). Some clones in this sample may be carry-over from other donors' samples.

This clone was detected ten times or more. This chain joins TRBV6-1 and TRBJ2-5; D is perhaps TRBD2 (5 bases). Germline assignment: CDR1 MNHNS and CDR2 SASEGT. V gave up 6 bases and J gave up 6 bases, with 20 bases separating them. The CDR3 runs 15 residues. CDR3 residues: CASSQADSRRKTQYF. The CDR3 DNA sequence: TGTGCCAGCAGCCAAGCGGACTCCCGGAGAAAGACCCAGTACTTC.

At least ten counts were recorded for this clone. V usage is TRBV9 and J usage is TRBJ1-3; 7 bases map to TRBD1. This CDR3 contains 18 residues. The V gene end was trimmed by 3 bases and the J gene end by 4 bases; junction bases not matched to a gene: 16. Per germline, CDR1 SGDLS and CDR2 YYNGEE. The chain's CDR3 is CASSGQTGNGVGGNTIYF. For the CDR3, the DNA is TGTGCCAGCAGCGGGCAGACAGGGAATGGAGTTGGGGGAAACACCATATATTTT.

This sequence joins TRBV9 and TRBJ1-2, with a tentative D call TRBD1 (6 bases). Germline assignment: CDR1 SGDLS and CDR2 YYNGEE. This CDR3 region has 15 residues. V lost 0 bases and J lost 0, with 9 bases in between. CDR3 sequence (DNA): TGTGCCAGCAGCGTAGAGGGGGGCTCTAACTATGGCTACACCTTC. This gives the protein CASSVEGGSNYGYTF.

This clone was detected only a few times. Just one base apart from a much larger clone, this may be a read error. In nucleotides, the CDR3 is TGTGCCAGCAGCCCAGTACTAATCTACGAGCAGTACTTC. It is translated as CASSPVLIYEQYF. The chain is built from TRBV7-9 and TRBJ2-7; D gene ambiguous. V was shortened by 5 bases and J by 3 bases, with 11 bases between the two germline ends. The CDR3 is made up of 13 amino acids. Germline V gene sequence: CDR1 SEHNR, CDR2 FQNEAQ (reference sequence).

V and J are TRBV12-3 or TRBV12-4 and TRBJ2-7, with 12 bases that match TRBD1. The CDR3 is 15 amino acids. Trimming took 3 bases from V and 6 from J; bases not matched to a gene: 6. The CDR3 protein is CASSFTGTGGREQYF. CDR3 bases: TGTGCCAGCAGTTTTACCGGGACAGGGGGCCGCGAGCAGTACTTC.

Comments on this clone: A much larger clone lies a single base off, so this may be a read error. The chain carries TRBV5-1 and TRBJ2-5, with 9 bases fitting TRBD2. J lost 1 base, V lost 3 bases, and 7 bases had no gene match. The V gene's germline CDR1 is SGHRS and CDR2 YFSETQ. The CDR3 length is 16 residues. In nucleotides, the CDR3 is TGCGCCAGCAGCTGGTGGGCTAGCGGGGTCCAAGAGACCCAGTACTTC. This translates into CASSWWASGVQETQYF.

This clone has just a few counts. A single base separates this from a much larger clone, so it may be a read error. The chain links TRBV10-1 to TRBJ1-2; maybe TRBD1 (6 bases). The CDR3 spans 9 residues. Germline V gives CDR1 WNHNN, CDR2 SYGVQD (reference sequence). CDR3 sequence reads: CADRYGYTF. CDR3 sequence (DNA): TGCGCGGACAGATATGGCTACACCTTC.

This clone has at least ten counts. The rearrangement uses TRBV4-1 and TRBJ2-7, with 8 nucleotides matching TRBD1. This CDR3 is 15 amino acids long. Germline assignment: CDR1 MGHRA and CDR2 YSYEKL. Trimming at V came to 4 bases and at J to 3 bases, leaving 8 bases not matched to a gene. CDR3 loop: CASSRAGTGNYEQYF. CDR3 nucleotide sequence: TGCGCCAGCAGCCGGGCCGGGACAGGAAACTACGAGCAGTACTTC.

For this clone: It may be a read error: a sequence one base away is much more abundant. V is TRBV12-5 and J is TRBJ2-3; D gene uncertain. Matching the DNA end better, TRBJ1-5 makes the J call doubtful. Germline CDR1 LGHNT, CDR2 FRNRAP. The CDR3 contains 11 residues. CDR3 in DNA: TGTGCTAGTGGGTGGGGAGATACGCAGCATTTT. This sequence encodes CASGWGDTQHF.

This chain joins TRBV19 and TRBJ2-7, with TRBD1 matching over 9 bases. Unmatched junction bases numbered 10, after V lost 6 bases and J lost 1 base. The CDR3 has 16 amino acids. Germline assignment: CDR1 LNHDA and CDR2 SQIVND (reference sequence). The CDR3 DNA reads TGTGCCAGTAGGACGGGGTCGACAGGGGGTTCCTACGAGCAGTACTTC. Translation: CASRTGSTGGSYEQYF.

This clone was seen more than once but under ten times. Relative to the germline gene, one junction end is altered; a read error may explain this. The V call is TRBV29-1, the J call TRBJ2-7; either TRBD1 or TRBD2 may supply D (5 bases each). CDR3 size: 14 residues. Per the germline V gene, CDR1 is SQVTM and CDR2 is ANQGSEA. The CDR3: CSVLRDLGSYERYF. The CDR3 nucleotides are TGCAGCGTCCTTAGGGACCTTGGGAGCTACGAGCGGTACTTC.

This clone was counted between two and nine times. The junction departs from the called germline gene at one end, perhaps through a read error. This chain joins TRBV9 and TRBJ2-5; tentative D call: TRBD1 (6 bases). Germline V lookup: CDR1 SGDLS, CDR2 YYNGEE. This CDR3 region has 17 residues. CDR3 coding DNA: TGTGTCAGCAGCACACTCCCTGACAGGTTCGGAGGAGAGACCCAGTACTTC. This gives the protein CVSSTLPDRFGGETQYF.

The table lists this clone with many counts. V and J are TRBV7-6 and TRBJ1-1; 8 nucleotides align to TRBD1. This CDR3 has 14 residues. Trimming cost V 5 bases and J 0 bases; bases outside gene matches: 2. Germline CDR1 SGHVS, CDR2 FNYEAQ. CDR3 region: CASSPQGVNTEAFF. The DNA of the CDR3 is TGTGCCAGCAGCCCACAGGGGGTGAACACTGAAGCTTTCTTT.

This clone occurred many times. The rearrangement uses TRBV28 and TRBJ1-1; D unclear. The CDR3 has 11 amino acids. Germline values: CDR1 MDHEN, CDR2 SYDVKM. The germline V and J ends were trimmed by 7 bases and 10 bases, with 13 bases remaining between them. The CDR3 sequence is CASTARAGAFF. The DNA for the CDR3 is TGTGCCAGCACGGCGAGGGCGGGAGCTTTCTTT. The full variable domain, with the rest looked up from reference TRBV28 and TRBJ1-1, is DVKVTQSSRYLVKRTGEKVFLECVQDMDHENMFWYRQDPGLGLRLIYFSYDVKMKEKGDIPEGYSVSREKKERFSLILESASTNQTSMYLCASTARAGAFFGQGTRLTVV.